This T cell receptor (beta chain) was identified in a study of OX40 agonist ivuxolimab in advanced cancers. About the study: Patients were given ivuxolimab, an antibody that agonizes OX40 (CD134). A diagnosis of hepatocellular carcinoma, melanoma, renal cell or head and neck cancer was present in dose-escalation patients. It was permissible to have had prior anti-PD-1, anti-PD-L1 or anti-CTLA-4 therapy, and around 43% had some.

Produced via immunoSEQ multiplex PCR; TCRdb's table is partial and in-frame only. The sample has around 62,000 clones; roughly 81% are singletons. Study-level results: Some nonresponders likewise displayed low normalized T-cell clonal expansion.

Of note for this clone: The target antigen is unknown.

This specimen was CD4+ or CD8+ T cells sorted from blood, taken in a trial of the OX40 agonist ivuxolimab. The TCR was taken from an adult with an advanced solid tumor such as melanoma, head and neck, liver or kidney cancer.

CDR3 sequence reads: CASSIQGDSPLHF. CDR3 nucleotides: TGTGCCAGTAGTATACAGGGTGATTCACCCCTCCACTTT. The chain employs TRBV19 and TRBJ1-6; tentatively, D is TRBD1 (5 bases). CDR1 is LNHDA and CDR2 is SQIVND in the germline V gene (reference sequence). V was pared by 2 bases and J by 8 bases, with 7 bases between. The CDR3 spans 13 residues.